This TCR beta chain is drawn from a study of human T cells and chemical hapten exposure. Sample time point: patch test 3, about 24 weeks after DPC sensitization. The treatment denotes: therapeutic diphenylcyclopropenone sensitization with weekly scalp DPC. The library put unique molecular identifiers onto individual cDNA molecules. In TCRdb, the RACE reads were re-called with MiXCR into one record per CDR3 protein. The sample carries 100,000 to 150,000 distinct CDR3 sequences, approximately 10% recorded once. This clonotype was recorded at least ten times. Trimming took off 1 base at V and 1 base at J, with 7 bases between the two ends. This CDR3 contains 14 residues.

The clonotype originates from a woman between 45 and 60 years old with alopecia areata. Some clones in this sample may be carry-over from other donors' samples. The specimen was whole blood, collected in connection with sensitization to the hapten diphenylcyclopropenone (DPC). The chain recombines TRBV12-3 or TRBV12-4 with TRBJ1-1; TRBD1 is a possible D gene (5 bases). The CDR3 here is CASSLGGANTEAFF. As DNA, the CDR3 is TGTGCCAGCAGTTTAGGTGGGGCGAACACTGAAGCTTTCTTT.